The 8 T cell receptor beta chains listed next were all sequenced from one sample in a study of blood T cells in healthy people across ages. PCR was performed a second time for roughly 7 to 11 cycles using a sample-barcoded 5' primer and a J-beta primer mix. TCRdb itself ran the 5' RACE reads through MiXCR, one entry per CDR3 protein. In the table there are more than 500,000 distinct CDR3 sequences, 25% to 30% of which are singletons. Sequenced sample: blood. These receptors all stem from a woman in her 70s in good health.

This clonotype was found many times. This rearrangement joins TRBV20-1 to TRBJ2-5; a possible D gene is TRBD1 (5 bases). The J call is doubtful: the DNA matches TRBJ2-7 better. This CDR3 is built from 14 residues. Germline CDR1 and CDR2: DFQATT and SNEGSKA (reference sequence). CDR3 region: CSGQPKSLSYEQYF. The CDR3 coding sequence is TGCAGTGGACAGCCTAAATCTCTCTCCTACGAGCAGTACTTC.

The table lists this clonotype with a few counts. V gene TRBV6-6 combines with J gene TRBJ1-1, with TRBD1 matching over 9 bases. V lost 5 bases to trimming and J lost 2 bases; unmatched junction nucleotides: 9. The germline V gene has CDR1 MNHNY and CDR2 SVGAGI (reference sequence). The CDR3 loop spans 16 amino acids. In DNA, the CDR3 is TGTGCCAGCAGTCTTGCCGGGACAGGGCACAACACTGAAGCTTTCTTT. Residues: CASSLAGTGHNTEAFF.

The V and J genes are TRBV20-1 and TRBJ1-2; 12 bases line up with TRBD1. V was clipped by 6 bases and J by 8 bases; unmatched bases: 7. Germline CDR1 reads DFQATT; CDR2 reads SNEGSKA (reference sequence). The CDR3 consists of 13 residues. CDR3 residues: CSADRDRGQGYTF. Here the CDR3 DNA reads TGCAGTGCAGACCGGGACAGGGGGCAAGGCTACACCTTC.

The genes are TRBV12-3 or TRBV12-4 and TRBJ1-2; D may be TRBD1 (5 bases). Trimming took off 5 bases at V and 3 bases at J, with 10 bases between the two ends. This CDR3 comprises 13 residues. The CDR3 region is CASSGDGYYGYTF. The CDR3 DNA reads as TGTGCCAGCAGTGGGGACGGGTACTATGGCTACACCTTC.

V and J are TRBV21-1 and TRBJ2-1; the table's D call TRBD1 went unverified against the DNA. TRBV21-1 is recorded as a pseudogene. CDR3 size: 21 residues. The CDR3 region has the DNA TGTGCCAGCAGCAAAGGAGAGTTAAGGGGGGGGCACATTTACTCCTACAATGAGCAGTTCTTC. Encoded protein: CASSKGELRGGHIYSYNEQFF.

V gene TRBV29-1 combines with J gene TRBJ2-7; maybe TRBD1 (6 bases). There are 12 residues in the CDR3. Germline-derived CDR1 and CDR2 are SQVTM and ANQGSEA. V was clipped by 7 bases and J by 6 bases, with 16 bases between them. CDR3 in amino acids: CSATQGLREQYF. DNA for the CDR3: TGCAGCGCTACTCAGGGGTTGCGCGAGCAGTACTTC.

The chain employs TRBV27 and TRBJ2-3; TRBD1 aligns across 9 bases. J was trimmed by 9 bases and V by 6 bases; bases with no gene match: 7. Per germline, CDR1 MNHEY and CDR2 SMNVEV (reference sequence). This CDR3 has 13 residues. CDR3 loop: CASSWTGAHTQYF. The CDR3, as DNA: TGTGCCAGCAGCTGGACAGGGGCCCACACGCAGTATTTT.

V is TRBV20-1 and J is TRBJ2-5; D ambiguous. CDR1 DFQATT and CDR2 SNEGSKA come from the germline V gene (reference sequence). Trimming removed 3 bases from V and 4 bases from J, with 6 bases in between. The CDR3 is 11 amino acids. CDR3 sequence reads: CSARAIETQYF. In DNA, the CDR3 is TGCAGTGCTAGGGCAATAGAGACCCAGTACTTC.